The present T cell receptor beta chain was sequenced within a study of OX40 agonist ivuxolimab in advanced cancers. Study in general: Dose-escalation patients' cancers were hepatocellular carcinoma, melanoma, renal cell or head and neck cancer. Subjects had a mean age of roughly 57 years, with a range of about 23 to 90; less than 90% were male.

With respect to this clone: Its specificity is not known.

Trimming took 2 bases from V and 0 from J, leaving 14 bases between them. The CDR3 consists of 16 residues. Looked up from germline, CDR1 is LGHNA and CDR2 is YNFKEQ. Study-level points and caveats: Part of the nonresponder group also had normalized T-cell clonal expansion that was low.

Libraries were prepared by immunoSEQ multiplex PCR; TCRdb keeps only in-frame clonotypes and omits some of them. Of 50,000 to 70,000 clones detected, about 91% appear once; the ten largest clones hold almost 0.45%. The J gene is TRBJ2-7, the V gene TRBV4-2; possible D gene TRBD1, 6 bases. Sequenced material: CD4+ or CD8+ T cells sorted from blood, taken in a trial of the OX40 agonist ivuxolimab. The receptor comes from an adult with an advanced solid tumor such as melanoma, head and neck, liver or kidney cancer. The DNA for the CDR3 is TGTGCCAGCAGCCAACAAATTGCAGGGGCCTCCTACGAGCAGTACTTC. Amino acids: CASSQQIAGASYEQYF.